This T cell receptor (beta chain) was captured by sequencing in a study of tumor-infiltrating lymphocytes in primary liver carcinoma (dated by TCRdb to 2015 to 2018). Notes on the research overall: The five patients, three men and two women aged 30 to 69 years, had hepatocellular carcinoma (four) or combined HCC and intrahepatic cholangiocarcinoma (one). The tumors of the five patients were staged as T1-T3 N0M0, with maximum diameters ranging from roughly 4 to 10 cm. Each sample produced roughly 3.65 to 7.5 million productive TCRbeta reads, and read depth showed no significant difference between tissue types. Across five regions of each liver tumor, along with adjacent normal tissue and blood, the study brought together TCRbeta repertoire sequencing, expression microarrays and whole-exome sequencing. A total of roughly 35 specimens from 5 patients underwent TCRbeta repertoire sequencing, comprising about 25 tumor regions, 5 adjacent noncancerous liver tissues and 5 peripheral blood samples. The 20 to 30 tumor region samples were profiled with Agilent mRNA microarrays so that TCRbeta repertoire diversity could be related to the local molecular phenotype. Repertoires from technical replicates were highly reproducible, with mean shared-clone rates roughly 0.87 and correlation coefficients above 0.95.

The CDR3, cysteine through phenylalanine, is 13 amino acids long. Here the CDR3 DNA is all that survives: 39 bases in frame from base 1. Looking up the germline V gene yields CDR1 SGHAT and CDR2 FQNNGV. TCRbeta-specific cDNA was reverse-transcribed from 500 to 550 ng total RNA using a constant-region primer and ProtoScript II reverse transcriptase. Construction of the TCRbeta libraries relied on three nested rounds of multiplex PCR, following a slightly modified ARM-PCR procedure. Multiplex TRBV1-TRBV30 forward primers and a Cbeta reverse primer were used in the first two PCR rounds, each of which was run for 9 to 11 cycles. A final 25-cycle PCR with Deep VentR polymerase added sample barcodes and Illumina adapters. Before sequencing, amplicons of 200-500 bp were purified from gel using a QIAquick gel extraction kit. The TCRbeta amplicons were sequenced with 250-bp paired-end reads on an Illumina HiSeq 2500. As for how the authors treated the data: Trimmomatic v0.33 was used to quality-trim the reads, and FLASH v1.2.11 was used to merge paired reads so that full CDR3 sequences could be recovered. V, D and J germline segments were assigned to the rearranged TCRbeta sequences by MiGEC v1.2.1b. Clonotype statistics, along with Shannon-Wiener diversity indices, were calculated using VDJtools v1.0.0. To reduce sampling bias, subsequent analyses other than the diversity analysis used only the 250 most abundant clonotypes in each sample. The public reads were quality trimmed at Q25 with fastp and then assembled into clones with MiXCR by TCRdb, keeping productive beta chains. Records with the same CDR3 protein are collapsed into one entry carrying the most frequent genes and DNA. V and J calls and clone size were set by TCRdb, not the authors. The sample includes about 20,000 distinct CDR3 sequences, with roughly 78% observed a single time. The top ten constitute around 40% of the sample.

Total RNA and DNA were co-extracted from roughly 20-30 mg of bulk tissue with the AllPrep DNA/RNA mini kit, without cell sorting. Surgical resection was performed in China between 2015 and early 2016 on about 5 patients with histopathologically diagnosed primary liver carcinoma. At the time of sampling, the patients had chronic HBV infection and had not received any treatment. Each tumor was sampled at five spatially separated regions: the tumor centre plus the superior, inferior, left-lateral and right-lateral poles. More than 85% viable tumor cells were found by histology in every tumor sample. Fresh tumor and adjacent tissue pieces were bisected, with one half stored in RNAlater at -80 degrees C and the other half sent for histology. As to this clonotype: The antigen it recognizes is unknown. A read error may account for a junction end that differs from germline.

Study-wide findings and limitations: Only about 8-25% of top clones were found in all five regions of a tumor, suggesting spatial heterogeneity of tumor-infiltrating T cells. Only the TCR beta chain was sequenced, so true repertoire diversity is likely underestimated because unpaired alpha chains were not captured. Only a few patients were included in the study, and the authors note that the findings should be validated in a larger study. Because the samples were bulk and unsorted, CD4+ and CD8+ T cell repertoires could not be compared. The top 250 clones made up a significantly larger repertoire fraction in tumors than in blood (p = 0.039). Pairs of tumor regions showed greater repertoire overlap (mean about 35%) than tumor-adjacent pairs (17%) or tumor-blood pairs (around 15%), which is consistent with antigen-driven expansion.

This clonotype originated in a man aged 40-55 years with primary liver carcinoma and hepatitis B virus infection. Material for sequencing was liver tumor tissue from sampling region 1. What the cell subset or site label conveys for this sample: tumor region T1, superior pole. The chain is made from TRBV11-2 and TRBJ2-3; the D gene is not confidently resolved. The CDR3 sequence is CASSLISIDTQYF. The DNA is TGTGCCAGCAGTCTGATTAGCATAGATACGCAGTATTTT.